A selection of T cell receptor beta chains follows, all from one sample in a study of control samples from healthy donors and cancer patients. Sequencing used immunoSEQ multiplex PCR; TCRdb keeps in-frame clones, though not all of them. The sample holds about 50,000 clones, roughly 94% seen once. The sequenced sample consisted of blood. These receptors originate from a man younger than 40 in good health. The CDR3 runs from the conserved cysteine through the conserved F or W. Fields, in order: V gene, clone size, J gene, D gene, CDR3 DNA, CDR3 protein. A D gene is named only where the DNA matches it firmly. The listing skips clone size in some rows; elsewhere it reads once, few, many or a size class.

TRBV5-6	NA	TRBJ2-7	NA	TGTGCCAGCAGCTTTACCGGGTTCCACGAGCAGTACTTC	CASSFTGFHEQYF
TRBV27	NA	TRBJ1-3	NA	TGTGCCAGCAGTTTGGGGGGGTTTTCTGGAAACACCATATATTTT	CASSLGGFSGNTIYF
TRBV9	NA	TRBJ1-2	NA	TGTGCCAGCAGCGGCCCCGGGGACTATGGCTACACCTTC	CASSGPGDYGYTF
TRBV5-1	NA	TRBJ2-5	NA	TGCGCCAGCAGCCCAATGGGGGGACCAGAGACCCAGTACTTC	CASSPMGGPETQYF
TRBV7-2	NA	TRBJ2-7	TRBD1	TGTGCCAGCAGCTGGGGCGGACAGGGGACAACTTACGAGCAGTACTTC	CASSWGGQGTTYEQYF
TRBV19	NA	TRBJ2-7	TRBD2	TGTGCCAGTAGTGGCGGGAGGCAAACCTACGAGCAGTACTTC	CASSGGRQTYEQYF
TRBV14	NA	TRBJ2-7	NA	TGTGCCAGGAGATTCGGGGAACGTGGGGGCAGTATCTCCTACGAGCAGTACTTC	CARRFGERGGSISYEQYF
TRBV29-1	NA	TRBJ2-2	TRBD2	TGCAGCGGCACGCACCTTGGGGGGGGAACGAACACCGGGGAGCTGTTTTTT	CSGTHLGGGTNTGELFF
TRBV6-5	NA	TRBJ2-1	TRBD2	TGTGCCAGCAGTTACTCGACTAGCGGAACCTACAATGAGCAGTTCTTC	CASSYSTSGTYNEQFF
TRBV25-1	NA	TRBJ2-1	NA	TGTGCCAGCAGTGAACCGGCAGGGCGGCACAATGAGCAGTTCTTC	CASSEPAGRHNEQFF
TRBV12-5	once	TRBJ2-3	NA	TGTGCTAGTGGCCGCCGGACCACAGATACGCAGTATTTT	CASGRRTTDTQYF
TRBV11-2	NA	TRBJ2-7	NA	TGTGCCAGCAGCCCGCAGGCCGGGGACACCTACGAGCAGTACTTC	CASSPQAGDTYEQYF
TRBV5-4	NA	TRBJ2-7	TRBD2	TGTGCCAGCAGCCCAAAGGGCTCCAGCGGGAGTTACGAGCAGTACTTC	CASSPKGSSGSYEQYF
TRBV9	NA	TRBJ1-1	NA	TGTGCCAGCAGCGTAGGGTCGGGGAGCACTGAAGCTTTCTTT	CASSVGSGSTEAFF
TRBV6-1	NA	TRBJ1-2	TRBD1	TGTGCCATCACTGAAGCGGGGGGACAGCCCTTCTATGGCTACACCTTC	CAITEAGGQPFYGYTF
TRBV2	NA	TRBJ1-2	NA	TGTGCCGGCGGCACAGGGAGCTACTATGGCTACACCTTC	CAGGTGSYYGYTF
TRBV25-1	NA	TRBJ1-1	NA	TGTGCCAGCAAGACTCCCGGGACGGGAAACACTGAAGCTTTCTTT	CASKTPGTGNTEAFF
TRBV7-8	NA	TRBJ1-1	NA	TGTGCCAGCAGCCCAGCACAGGGATCCCGAGTCACTGAAGCTTTCTTT	CASSPAQGSRVTEAFF
TRBV27	NA	TRBJ2-7	NA	TGTGCCAGCAGTTTATCATTTGTAGGCTCCTACGAGCAGTACTTC	CASSLSFVGSYEQYF
TRBV30	NA	TRBJ1-4	TRBD1	TGTGCCTGGAGTGTATGGGGACAGGGGAATGAAAAACTGTTTTTT	CAWSVWGQGNEKLFF
TRBV7-8	NA	TRBJ1-2	NA	TGTGCCAGCAGCCTCCGGGACACACCAAACTATGGCTACACCTTC	CASSLRDTPNYGYTF
TRBV9	NA	TRBJ2-1	TRBD2	TGTGCCAGCAGCGTAGCCGGGACTAGCGGCGAGCAGTTCTTC	CASSVAGTSGEQFF
TRBV6-5	once	TRBJ1-2	NA	TGTGCCAGCAGTTCGCCGGGACAACTGCTATATGGCTACACCTTC	CASSSPGQLLYGYTF
TRBV30	NA	TRBJ2-7	NA	TGTGCCTGGAGCTCCGGGACGGACCCCTACGAGCAGTACTTC	CAWSSGTDPYEQYF
TRBV29-1	NA	TRBJ2-7	NA	TGCAGCGTTGGGCAATACTACGAGCAGTACTTC	CSVGQYYEQYF
TRBV9	NA	TRBJ2-5	NA	TGTGCCAGCAGCCCGTCTGGGACCCCAAAAGAGACCCAGTACTTC	CASSPSGTPKETQYF
TRBV7-8	NA	TRBJ2-5	TRBD2	TGTGCCAGCAGTTCCACCGGGACTAGACAAGAGACCCAGTACTTC	CASSSTGTRQETQYF
TRBV7-2	NA	TRBJ2-1	NA	TGTGCCAGCAGCTTGCGGCGGGATCTTGGTAATGAGCAGTTCTTC	CASSLRRDLGNEQFF
TRBV5-1	once	TRBJ2-6	NA	TGCGCCAGCAGCTTGTTCAGGACTGGGGCCAACGTCCTGACTTTC	CASSLFRTGANVLTF
TRBV28	NA	TRBJ1-1	NA	TGTGCCAGCAGTTCCTTCGACAGCGGCACTGAAGCTTTCTTT	CASSSFDSGTEAFF
TRBV6-5	NA	TRBJ1-2	NA	TGTGCCAGCAGTTACGGACTCCCGAGCGATGGCTACACCTTC	CASSYGLPSDGYTF
TRBV5-4	NA	TRBJ1-1	NA	TGTGCCAGCAGTTCGACGGCGAACTATGAAGCTTTCTTT	CASSSTANYEAFF
TRBV19	few	TRBJ2-3	TRBD1	TGTGCCAGTAGTAGGGACAGGGGGCTTTATACGCAGTATTTT	CASSRDRGLYTQYF
TRBV7-8	NA	TRBJ1-2	NA	TGTGCCAGCAGCTTAGACGCAGTTAACTATGGCTACACCTTC	CASSLDAVNYGYTF
TRBV7-8	NA	TRBJ1-6	NA	TGTGCCAGCAGCTTACGTCCAAATCTGGGGAATTCACCCCTCCACTTT	CASSLRPNLGNSPLHF
TRBV6-5	NA	TRBJ1-2	NA	TGTGCCAGCAGGCTCGGGACCACTGTTGGCTACACCTTC	CASRLGTTVGYTF
TRBV28	NA	TRBJ1-3	NA	TGTGCCAGCAGTCCAGATACGGCTAGGGGAAACACCATATATTTT	CASSPDTARGNTIYF
TRBV11-3	once	TRBJ2-7	TRBD2	TGTGCCAGCAGTAGGACTAGCGACTACGAGCAGTACTTC	CASSRTSDYEQYF
TRBV4-3	NA	TRBJ1-4	NA	TGCGCCAGCAGCGGAAAGACGGCAACTAATGAAAAACTGTTTTTT	CASSGKTATNEKLFF
TRBV27	NA	TRBJ2-1	TRBD2	TGTGCCAGCAGTTTAGCGGGAGGGAACTACAATGAGCAGTTCTTC	CASSLAGGNYNEQFF
TRBV5-1	NA	TRBJ1-2	NA	TGCGCCAGCAGGGAGGGTCCCGAGGTGGGCTACACCTTC	CASREGPEVGYTF
TRBV10-3	NA	TRBJ2-7	NA	TGTGCCATCAAGGGAGGGCAGGGGGCACATGAGCAGTACTTC	CAIKGGQGAHEQYF
TRBV13	NA	TRBJ1-4	NA	TGTGCCAGCAGCCCCCGGGGGGGGATCGAAAAACTGTTTTTT	CASSPRGGIEKLFF
TRBV5-1	NA	TRBJ1-1	NA	TGCGCCAGCAGCACGGAACAGGTTTTGAACACTGAAGCTTTCTTT	CASSTEQVLNTEAFF
TRBV5-4	NA	TRBJ2-5	NA	TGTGCCAGCAGCGCTGGACACCCATCTCAAGAGACCCAGTACTTC	CASSAGHPSQETQYF
TRBV15	NA	TRBJ2-1	NA	TGTGCCACCAGCAGAGAAGTGCCAGACAATGAGCAGTTCTTC	CATSREVPDNEQFF
TRBV11-2	NA	TRBJ1-1	TRBD1	TGTGCCAGCAGCCACCATGGACAGGGCACTGAAGCTTTCTTT	CASSHHGQGTEAFF
TRBV6-6	NA	TRBJ2-7	TRBD1	TGTGCCAGCAGCGAAACAGGGGTCAACGAGCAGTACTTC	CASSETGVNEQYF
TRBV4-1	NA	TRBJ2-1	TRBD1	TGCGCCAGCAGCCAAGGGACAGGGTCCTACAATGAGCAGTTCTTC	CASSQGTGSYNEQFF
TRBV5-1	NA	TRBJ1-6	TRBD1	TGCGCCAGCAGCTTGGAGGGCAACAGGGGTTCACCCCTCCACTTT	CASSLEGNRGSPLHF
TRBV3-1/TRBV3-2	NA	TRBJ1-1	NA	TGTGCCAGCAGCCAAAAAAGCATTCAAGCTTTCTTT	CASSQKSIQAFF
TRBV29-1	NA	TRBJ1-3	TRBD1	TGCAGCGCCGGGGACAGCGGGAACACCATATATTTT	CSAGDSGNTIYF
TRBV6-5	few	TRBJ1-1	NA	TGTGCCAGCAGTTCCCTCTTGGGCCCGCTATTCTTT	CASSSLLGPLFF
TRBV7-9	NA	TRBJ2-7	NA	TGTGCCAGCAGCTTAGGCCGTAGCTACGAGCAGTACTTC	CASSLGRSYEQYF
TRBV11-2	NA	TRBJ2-7	NA	TGTGCCAGCAGCTTAGGGACAGTATACGAGCAGTACTTC	CASSLGTVYEQYF
TRBV3-1/TRBV3-2	NA	TRBJ1-1	NA	TGTGCCAGCAGCCAAAAAAGGAAGGTCAGACAGACAAAGAACACTGAAGCTTTCTTT	CASSQKRKVRQTKNTEAFF
TRBV7-2	NA	TRBJ2-6	NA	TGTGCCAGCAGCCTTTACGGGGCCAACGTCCTGACTTTC	CASSLYGANVLTF